This is a list of T cell receptor beta chains from one sample in a study of cytomegalovirus exposure and HLA in healthy donors. Data came from immunoSEQ multiplex PCR; TCRdb stores just in-frame clones and leaves some out. Seen here are just over 95,000 clones, around 80% observed once, and the top ten hold roughly 8.4%. Sequenced input: PBMCs. These receptors all come from a human donor in good health. Each CDR3 is given with its conserved first and last residue.

V	J	CDR3
TRBV19	TRBJ1-4	CASSTGEFLNEKLFF
TRBV6-4	TRBJ2-1	CASSDPNSGQNEQFF
TRBV4-1	TRBJ2-3	CASSQESSGGAGRIDTQYF
TRBV20-1	TRBJ2-5	CSIGLDAQYF
TRBV6-1	TRBJ1-6	CASSEQGRVVPVPLHF
TRBV5-4	TRBJ2-5	CASSFSGKPGQETQYF
TRBV4-1	-	CASSQDRTGDDEQYF
TRBV15	TRBJ2-1	CATSTRLAGDNEQFF
TRBV29-1	TRBJ1-2	CSVEDRGGFGYTF
TRBV4-2	TRBJ1-3	CASSQITVINPAGNTIYF
TRBV5-1	TRBJ1-5	CASSLAPDQPQHF
TRBV6-6	TRBJ1-1	CATRGFKGRTEAFF
TRBV11-3	TRBJ2-1	CASSPGAPNNEQFF
TRBV29-1	TRBJ2-2	CSTHQGGGELFF
TRBV10-1	TRBJ2-7	CASSEGLAGGEKYF
TRBV7-9	TRBJ2-7	CSSSPLSEQYF
TRBV18	TRBJ2-3	CASSPGQGARDTQYF
TRBV5-1	TRBJ2-7	CASSGGLAGREQYF
TRBV7-2	TRBJ2-2	CASSLDFRGGNTGELFF
TRBV5-5	TRBJ2-2	CASSLLRSGELFF
TRBV10-1	TRBJ2-1	CASSRGPGSEQFF
TRBV11-2	TRBJ2-3	CASSLAPPPADTQYF
TRBV19	TRBJ1-3	CASIPTGSNGNTIYF
TRBV6-5	TRBJ1-2	CASSYEGQGGNYGYTF
TRBV5-4	TRBJ1-5	CASSLDRVGPQHF
TRBV4-1	TRBJ1-1	CASSQSAGQQNTEAFF
TRBV5-4	TRBJ1-2	CASSSPVDSGYGYTF
TRBV6-4	TRBJ1-2	CASRPYPGQGDYGYTF
TRBV19	TRBJ1-1	CASSAGPGIGTEAFF
TRBV2	TRBJ2-2	CASRDLGTGELFF
TRBV7-9	TRBJ2-1	CASSFGTYNEQFF
TRBV7-9	TRBJ1-4	CASSLGQGGEKLFF
TRBV5-1	TRBJ2-1	CASSWTGDSYNEQFF
TRBV27	TRBJ2-6	CASSPGGAGANVLTF
TRBV29-1	TRBJ2-7	CSVGVTGGGEQYF
TRBV7-8	TRBJ2-7	CASSLGTAEKTYEQYF
TRBV6-4	TRBJ2-1	CASSKLGQGCEQFF
TRBV5-1	TRBJ1-5	CASSEDGINQPQHF
TRBV5-1	TRBJ1-1	CASSPKAGVNTEAFF
TRBV7-8	TRBJ2-3	CASSLVLTGGPTQYF
TRBV29-1	TRBJ2-7	CSVGEVATSEQYF
TRBV7-2	TRBJ2-1	CASSLASPEQFF
TRBV9	TRBJ2-2	CASTSGADTGELFF
TRBV6-5	-	CASSYSQGVSYEQYF
TRBV15	TRBJ1-3	CATSPGTGSHSGNTIYF
TRBV7-9	TRBJ2-5	CASSLGGNQETQYF
TRBV11-2	TRBJ1-5	CASSEGWGPQHF
TRBV5-1	TRBJ2-3	CASSSRGTDTQYF
TRBV5-6	TRBJ2-7	CASNALREGSSYEQYF
TRBV6-6	TRBJ1-2	CASSYSRTGWGYTF
TRBV2	TRBJ1-2	CASSPQGVHGYTF
TRBV19	TRBJ1-5	CASSSTDTDLGQPQHF
TRBV7-9	TRBJ2-1	CASSVGSLAGVWNEQFF
TRBV7-9	TRBJ2-1	CASRLGGKNEQFF
TRBV5-4	TRBJ1-1	CASSPPYGTGNTEAFF
TRBV19	TRBJ1-1	CASSWTGGWVTEAFF
TRBV11-2	TRBJ2-1	CASSLIGGGREFF
TRBV9	TRBJ1-1	CASSVTQGTEAFF